This T cell receptor (beta chain) was captured in a study of blood T cell repertoires in COVID-19. For the study at large: Sites across the United States, Italy and Spain contributed samples from acute and convalescent COVID-19. In each case, the material was cDNA or gDNA derived from T cells, B-cell-depleted T cells, or PBMCs.

Source study methods: Counts of nucleated cells, estimated from reference gene primer amplification, were obtained. Some clones are missing from TCRdb's copy, which holds only in-frame ones; the method was immunoSEQ multiplex PCR. V, J and clone size were drawn from that table, and D and trimming were deduced from the DNA. The sample lists around 19,000 clones, approximately 90% occurring once. V shed 0 bases, J shed 6 bases, and the junction held 5 bases outside the gene matches. CDR3 length equals 15 residues. Germline CDR1 is SGDLS and CDR2 is YYNGEE. Sequencing used peripheral blood. The receptor was derived from a woman aged 60-75 years with active COVID-19. The chain combines TRBV9 with TRBJ2-7; 11 positions agree with TRBD2. The CDR3, as DNA: TGTGCCAGCAGCGTAGGTAGCGGGGGGGAAAGCGAGCAGTACTTC. It encodes CASSVGSGGESEQYF.